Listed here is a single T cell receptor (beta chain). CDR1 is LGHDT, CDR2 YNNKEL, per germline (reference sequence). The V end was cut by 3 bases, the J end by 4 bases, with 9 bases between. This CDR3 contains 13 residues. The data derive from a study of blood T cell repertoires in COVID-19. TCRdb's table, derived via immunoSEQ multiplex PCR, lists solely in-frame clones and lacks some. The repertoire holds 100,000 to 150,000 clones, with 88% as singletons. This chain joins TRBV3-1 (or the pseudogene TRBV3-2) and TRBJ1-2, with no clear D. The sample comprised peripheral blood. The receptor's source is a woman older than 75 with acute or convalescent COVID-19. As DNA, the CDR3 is TGTGCCAGCAGCCACGCTAAGCCCTATGGCTACACCTTC. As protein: CASSHAKPYGYTF.